Included here is one T cell receptor (beta chain) sequence, with context. The data belong to a study of blood T cell repertoires in COVID-19. For the study at large: Whether acute or convalescent, the COVID-19 samples came from the United States, Italy and Spain.

The germline gives CDR1 MNHNS, CDR2 SASEGT. V was trimmed by 0 bases and J by 2 bases, leaving 14 bases between them. The CDR3 covers 16 residues. Adults between roughly 18 and 89 years of age took part from fewer than 30 US areas. Participant-reported clinical history was the basis for cohort assignment. In the original workflow: Researchers report that nucleated cell counts were estimated from reference gene primer amplification. Generated by immunoSEQ multiplex PCR, the TCRdb table keeps only in-frame clones and is missing some. V, J and clone size were drawn from that table, and D and trimming were deduced from the DNA. This table has fewer than 350,000 clones, approximately 90% appearing once.

The sequenced sample consisted of PBMCs or T cells enriched from blood (not recorded which). The sequence was obtained from a woman in her sixties or seventies in a cohort exposed to, infected with or recovered from COVID-19 (not recorded which). The chain joins TRBV6-1 to TRBJ2-7; D is possibly TRBD1 (5 bases). The DNA of the CDR3 is TGTGCCAGCAGTGAAGCGGGGCGAGGAGTCCCCTACGAGCAGTACTTC. This gives the protein CASSEAGRGVPYEQYF.